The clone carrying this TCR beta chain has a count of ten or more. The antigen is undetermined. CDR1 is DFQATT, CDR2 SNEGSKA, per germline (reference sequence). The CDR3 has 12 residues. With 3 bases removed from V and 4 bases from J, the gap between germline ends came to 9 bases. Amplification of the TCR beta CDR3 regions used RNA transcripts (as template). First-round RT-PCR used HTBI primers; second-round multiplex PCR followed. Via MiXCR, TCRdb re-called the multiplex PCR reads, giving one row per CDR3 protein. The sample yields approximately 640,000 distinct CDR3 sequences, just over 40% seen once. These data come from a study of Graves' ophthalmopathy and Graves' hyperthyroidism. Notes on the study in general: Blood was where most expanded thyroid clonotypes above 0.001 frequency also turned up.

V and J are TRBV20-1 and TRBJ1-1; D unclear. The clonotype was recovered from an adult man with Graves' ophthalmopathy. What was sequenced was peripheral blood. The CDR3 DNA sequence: TGCAGTGCTAGGGGATCTGGCACTGAAGCTTTCTTT. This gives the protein CSARGSGTEAFF.